The 17 T cell receptor beta chains listed next were all sequenced from one sample in a study of T cells in Graves' hyperthyroidism and ophthalmopathy. What was amplified from RNA transcripts were TCR beta CDR3 regions. A first-round RT-PCR of the TCR CDR3 used the HTBI primer set. TCRdb independently ran MiXCR on the multiplex PCR reads; one entry per CDR3 protein. The sample shows approximately 300,000 distinct CDR3 sequences, around a fifth of them seen only once. Source material: blood. The receptors come from a man over 45 with Graves' ophthalmopathy.

This rearrangement joins TRBV5-1 to TRBJ2-3; TRBD2 agrees at 9 bases. CDR1 and CDR2 from the germline V gene are SGHRS and YFSETQ. This CDR3 is built from 16 residues. With V trimmed by 0 bases and J by 3 bases, 5 bases remained unmatched. The CDR3, as DNA: TGCGCCAGCAGCTTGGAACTGGCGGGGGGGACAGATACGCAGTATTTT. It codes for CASSLELAGGTDTQYF.

This clonotype occurred many times. The chain joins TRBV7-9 to TRBJ2-7, with a tentative D call TRBD1 (6 bases). Germline values: CDR1 SEHNR, CDR2 FQNEAQ (reference sequence). The CDR3 is 17 amino acids. Trimming removed 5 bases from V and 5 bases from J, with 25 bases in between. For the CDR3, the DNA is TGTGCCAGCAGCGAAGGATTAGGAGGATGGGCAGGGGACGAGCAGTACTTC. As protein: CASSEGLGGWAGDEQYF.

The chain combines TRBV10-3 with TRBJ2-4; 10 nucleotides align to TRBD1. CDR1 and CDR2 (germline): ENHRY, SYGVKD. The CDR3 extends over 17 amino acids. J lost 2 bases, V lost 5 bases, and 9 bases had no gene match. The CDR3 protein is CAISPGTGAGTKNIQYF. The CDR3 DNA reads as TGTGCCATCAGTCCCGGGACAGGGGCTGGGACCAAAAACATTCAGTACTTC.

This clonotype came up once. With a much larger clone just one base away, this may be a read error. The chain has TRBV6-1 and TRBJ2-7; no reliable D call. Matching the DNA end better, TRBJ2-1 makes the J call doubtful. The germline gives CDR1 MNHNS, CDR2 SASEGT. The length of the CDR3 is 15 residues. In DNA, the CDR3 is TGTGCCAGCAGTGGAGCTGGGTCGAGCTCCTACGAGCAGTTCTTC. Its protein is CASSGAGSSSYEQFF.

Ten or more counts support this clonotype. V is TRBV27 and J is TRBJ1-1; 10 bases line up with TRBD1. CDR1 and CDR2 from the germline V gene are MNHEY and SMNVEV (reference sequence). The CDR3 length is 15 residues. J was trimmed by 4 bases and V by 6 bases; bases with no gene match: 8. CDR3 loop: CASRRETGGVTEAFF. The CDR3 bases are TGTGCCAGCAGGCGCGAGACAGGGGGCGTCACTGAAGCTTTCTTT.

The chain joins TRBV20-1 to TRBJ2-2, with D tentatively TRBD2 (6 bases). The CDR3 runs to 12 residues. Trimming took 3 bases from V and 5 from J, leaving 7 bases between them. Germline V gene lookup returns CDR1 DFQATT and CDR2 SNEGSKA (reference sequence). The CDR3 DNA sequence: TGCAGTGCTAGCGGGAGAACCGGGGAGCTGTTTTTT. Amino acid sequence: CSASGRTGELFF.

This clonotype was found a few times. This sequence joins TRBV28 and TRBJ1-5; a weak D match, TRBD1 (5 bases). Trimming stripped 2 bases from V and 7 bases from J, with 15 bases between. This CDR3 is built from 15 residues. Looked up from germline, CDR1 is MDHEN and CDR2 is SYDVKM. CDR3 residues: CASSLNRGEGQPQHF. The CDR3 DNA follows: TGTGCCAGCAGTTTAAATCGGGGCGAGGGACAGCCCCAGCATTTT. The full variable domain, completed using reference TRBV28 and TRBJ1-5, is DVKVTQSSRYLVKRTGEKVFLECVQDMDHENMFWYRQDPGLGLRLIYFSYDVKMKEKGDIPEGYSVSREKKERFSLILESASTNQTSMYLCASSLNRGEGQPQHFGDGTRLSIL.

This clonotype was recorded many times. This chain uses TRBV20-1 with TRBJ2-7; 13 nucleotides align to TRBD2. This CDR3 has 16 amino acids. Germline V lookup: CDR1 DFQATT, CDR2 SNEGSKA (reference sequence). With 1 base clipped from V and 4 bases from J, the junction kept 7 bases outside the gene matches. In nucleotides, the CDR3 is TGCAGTGCTAGAGGGACTAGCGGGAGTGATAAGTACGAGCAGTACTTC. Amino acids: CSARGTSGSDKYEQYF.

This clonotype was found many times. The chain recombines TRBV3-1 with TRBJ2-7; tentatively, D is TRBD2 (5 bases). Per germline, CDR1 LGHDT and CDR2 YNNKEL (reference sequence). Between the trimmed V and J ends, which lost 0 bases and 4 bases, there was a span of 10 bases. The CDR3 has 14 residues. Here the CDR3 DNA reads TGTGCCAGCAGCCAAGATTCAGGCGGGTACGAGCAGTACTTC. It codes for CASSQDSGGYEQYF.

This clonotype was recorded many times. V usage is TRBV7-9 and J usage is TRBJ2-7, with 7 bases that match TRBD1. V trimming: 1 base; J trimming: 2 bases; junction bases outside the gene matches: 8. This CDR3 comprises 16 residues. Germline assignment: CDR1 SEHNR and CDR2 FQNEAQ (reference sequence). CDR3 region: CASSLVRQGVTYEQYF. The CDR3 DNA follows: TGTGCCAGCAGCTTAGTGAGGCAGGGGGTTACCTACGAGCAGTACTTC.

In its sample, this clonotype was seen many times. V and J are TRBV12-5 and TRBJ1-1; D unclear. This CDR3 region has 13 residues. The ends were cut back, 7 bases at V and 0 bases at J, with 9 bases in the middle. Germline loops: CDR1 LGHNT, CDR2 FRNRAP. In DNA form, the CDR3 reads TGTGCTAGTGCCCGGGCCCTGAACACTGAAGCTTTCTTT. Its protein is CASARALNTEAFF.

This clonotype has ten or more counts. The rearrangement uses TRBV27 and TRBJ2-7, with a possible D match to TRBD2 (5 bases). This CDR3 has 13 residues. V gave up 0 bases and J gave up 5 bases, with 8 bases separating them. Germline CDR1 reads MNHEY; CDR2 reads SMNVEV (reference sequence). The CDR3, as DNA: TGTGCCAGCAGTTTATCGGGAGCCCACGAGCAGTACTTC. The encoded protein is CASSLSGAHEQYF.

This clonotype was counted at least ten times. The chain joins TRBV10-3 to TRBJ2-2, with a tentative D call TRBD1 (6 bases). The CDR3 totals 14 residues. V was cut by 10 bases and J by 6 bases, with 18 bases left in between. CDR1 is ENHRY and CDR2 is SYGVKD in the germline V gene. The DNA of the CDR3 is TGTGCCACCAAGGGGCAGGGGATTTCCGGGGAGCTGTTTTTT. Translating gives CATKGQGISGELFF.

The rearrangement uses TRBV19 and TRBJ2-2, with 10 nucleotides matching TRBD2. This CDR3 region has 14 residues. From germline, CDR1 is LNHDA and CDR2 SQIVND (reference sequence). The V and J ends lost 5 bases and 5 bases, in that order; junction bases with no gene match: 2. The CDR3 region is CASSLLAGTGELFF. The CDR3 DNA reads as TGTGCCAGTAGTCTACTAGCGGGGACCGGGGAGCTGTTTTTT.

This clonotype was seen many times. The chain has TRBV7-9 and TRBJ2-3; 9 bases agree with TRBD1. The V gene end was trimmed by 5 bases and the J gene end by 5 bases; junction bases not matched to a gene: 5. The CDR3 runs 14 residues. Germline CDR1 SEHNR, CDR2 FQNEAQ (reference sequence). Here the CDR3 reads CASSPPDRGDTQYF. DNA of the CDR3: TGTGCCAGCAGCCCGCCGGACAGGGGAGATACGCAGTATTTT.

In its sample, this clonotype was seen a few times. Possible read error: a much larger clone is one base away. The chain combines TRBV2 with TRBJ2-1, with D unclear. This CDR3 is built from 14 residues. Trimming took off 4 bases at V and 0 bases at J, with 7 bases between the two ends. Per germline, CDR1 SNHLY and CDR2 FYNNEI. CDR3 nucleotide sequence: TGTGCCAGCAGTGGCCCGGACTCCTACAATGAGCAGTTCTTC. Translation gives CASSGPDSYNEQFF.

The table lists this clonotype with a few counts. The rearrangement joins TRBV14 to TRBJ1-1, with D possibly TRBD1 on 5 matching bases. V lost 0 bases and J 9 bases, leaving 14 bases between the germline ends. CDR3 length: 14 residues. Looked up from germline, CDR1 is SGHDN and CDR2 is FVKESK. The CDR3 DNA follows: TGTGCCAGCAGCCAAGATCTAACAGGAGACAAAGCTTTCTTT. Translating gives CASSQDLTGDKAFF.